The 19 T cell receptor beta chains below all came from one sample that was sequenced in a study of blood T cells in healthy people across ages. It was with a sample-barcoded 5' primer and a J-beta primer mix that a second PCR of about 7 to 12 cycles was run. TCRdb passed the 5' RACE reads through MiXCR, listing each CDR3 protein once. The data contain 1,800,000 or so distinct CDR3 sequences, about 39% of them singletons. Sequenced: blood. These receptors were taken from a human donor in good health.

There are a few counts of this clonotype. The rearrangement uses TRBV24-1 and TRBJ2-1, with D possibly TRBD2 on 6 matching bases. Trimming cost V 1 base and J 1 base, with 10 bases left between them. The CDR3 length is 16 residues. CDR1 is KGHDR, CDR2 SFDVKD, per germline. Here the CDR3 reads CATSDLARGSYNEQFF. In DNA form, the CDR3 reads TGTGCCACCAGTGATTTAGCGCGGGGTTCCTACAATGAGCAGTTCTTC.

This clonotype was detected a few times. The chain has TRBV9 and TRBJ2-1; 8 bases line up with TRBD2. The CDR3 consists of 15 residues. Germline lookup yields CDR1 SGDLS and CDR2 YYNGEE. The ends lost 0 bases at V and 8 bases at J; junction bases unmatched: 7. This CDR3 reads CASSVGSGGSDEQFF. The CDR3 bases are TGTGCCAGCAGCGTAGGGAGCGGGGGAAGCGATGAGCAGTTCTTC. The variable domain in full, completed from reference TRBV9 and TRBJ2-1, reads DSGVTQTPKHLITATGQRVTLRCSPRSGDLSVYWYQQSLDQGLQFLIQYYNGEERAKGNILERFSAQQFPDLHSELNLSSLELGDSALYFCASSVGSGGSDEQFFGPGTRLTVL.

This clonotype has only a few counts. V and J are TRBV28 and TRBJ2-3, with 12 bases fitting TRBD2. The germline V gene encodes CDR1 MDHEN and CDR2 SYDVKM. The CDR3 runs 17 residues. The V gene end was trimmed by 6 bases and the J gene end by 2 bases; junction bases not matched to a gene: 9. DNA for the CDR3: TGTGCCAGCAGCCACGGACTAGCGGGGTCTAACACAGATACGCAGTATTTT. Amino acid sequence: CASSHGLAGSNTDTQYF.

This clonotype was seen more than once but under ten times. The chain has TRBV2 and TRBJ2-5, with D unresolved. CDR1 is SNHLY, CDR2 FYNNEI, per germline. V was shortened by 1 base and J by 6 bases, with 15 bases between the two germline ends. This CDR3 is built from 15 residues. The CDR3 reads CASSEEGRPGQTQYF. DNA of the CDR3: TGTGCCAGCAGTGAAGAGGGAAGACCGGGTCAGACCCAGTACTTC.

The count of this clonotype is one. The CDR3 loop reads CASSSTGSGGAGETQYF. The CDR3, as DNA: TGTGCCAGCAGCTCCACCGGTAGCGGGGGGGCCGGAGAGACCCAGTACTTC. The chain links TRBV7-7 to TRBJ2-5, with 11 bases fitting TRBD2. The junction had 11 bases not matched to a gene; V was cut back by 4 bases and J by 4 bases. The germline V gene encodes CDR1 SSHAT and CDR2 FNYEAQ (reference sequence). This CDR3 has 17 residues.

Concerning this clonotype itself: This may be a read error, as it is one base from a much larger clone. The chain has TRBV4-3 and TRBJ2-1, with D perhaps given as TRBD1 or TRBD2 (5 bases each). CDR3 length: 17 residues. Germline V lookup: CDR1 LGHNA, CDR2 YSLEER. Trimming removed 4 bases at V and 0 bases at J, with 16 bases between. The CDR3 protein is CASSLGTVGFSYNEQFF. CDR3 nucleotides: TGCGCCAGCAGCCTAGGGACGGTGGGGTTCTCCTACAATGAGCAGTTCTTC.

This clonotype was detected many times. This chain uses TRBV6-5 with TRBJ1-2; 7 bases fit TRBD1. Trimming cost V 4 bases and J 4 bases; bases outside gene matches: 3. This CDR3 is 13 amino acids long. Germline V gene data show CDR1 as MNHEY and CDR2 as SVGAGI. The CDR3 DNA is TGTGCCAGCAGTTGGGACAGATTCTATGGCTACACCTTC. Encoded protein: CASSWDRFYGYTF.

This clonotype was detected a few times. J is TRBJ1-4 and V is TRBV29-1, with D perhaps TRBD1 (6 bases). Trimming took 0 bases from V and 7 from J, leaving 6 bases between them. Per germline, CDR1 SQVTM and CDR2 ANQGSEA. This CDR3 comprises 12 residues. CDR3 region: CSVEETGEKLFF. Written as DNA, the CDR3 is TGCAGCGTTGAAGAGACAGGTGAAAAACTGTTTTTT.

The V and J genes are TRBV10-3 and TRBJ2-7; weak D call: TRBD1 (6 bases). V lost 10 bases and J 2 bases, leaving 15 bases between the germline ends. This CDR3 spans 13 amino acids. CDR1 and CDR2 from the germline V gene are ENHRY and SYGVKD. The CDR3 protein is CATTADSAYEQYF. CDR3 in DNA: TGTGCCACCACGGCGGACAGCGCCTACGAGCAGTACTTC.

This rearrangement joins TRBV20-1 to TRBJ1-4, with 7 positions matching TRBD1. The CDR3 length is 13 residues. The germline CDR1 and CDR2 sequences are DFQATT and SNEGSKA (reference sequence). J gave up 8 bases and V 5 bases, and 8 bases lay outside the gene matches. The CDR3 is CSAADRRGEKLFF. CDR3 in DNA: TGCAGTGCTGCGGACAGGAGGGGAGAAAAACTGTTTTTT.

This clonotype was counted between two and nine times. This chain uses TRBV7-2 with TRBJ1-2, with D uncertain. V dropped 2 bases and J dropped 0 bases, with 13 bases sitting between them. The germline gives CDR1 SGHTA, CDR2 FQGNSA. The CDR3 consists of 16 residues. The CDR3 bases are TGTGCCAGCAGCTTAACCTTCCGGGCGGCTAACTATGGCTACACCTTC. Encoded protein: CASSLTFRAANYGYTF.

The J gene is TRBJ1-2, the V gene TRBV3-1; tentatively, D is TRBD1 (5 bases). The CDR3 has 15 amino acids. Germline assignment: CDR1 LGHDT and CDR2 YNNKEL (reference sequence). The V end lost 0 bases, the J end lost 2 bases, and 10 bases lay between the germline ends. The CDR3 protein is CASSQDYRTNYGYTF. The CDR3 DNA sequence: TGTGCCAGCAGCCAAGATTACAGGACAAACTATGGCTACACCTTC.

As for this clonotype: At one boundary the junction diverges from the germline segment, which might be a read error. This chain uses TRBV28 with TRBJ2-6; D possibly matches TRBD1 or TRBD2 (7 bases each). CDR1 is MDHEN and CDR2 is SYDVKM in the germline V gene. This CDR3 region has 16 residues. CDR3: CASKRQGLGGANVRTF. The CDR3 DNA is TGTGCCAGCAAGAGACAGGGATTGGGGGGGGCCAACGTCCGGACTTTC.

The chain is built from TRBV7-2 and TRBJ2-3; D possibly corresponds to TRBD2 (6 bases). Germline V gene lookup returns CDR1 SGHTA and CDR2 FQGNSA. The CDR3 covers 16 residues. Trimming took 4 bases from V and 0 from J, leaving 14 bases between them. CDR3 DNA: TGTGCCAGCAGCTCAGGGACTTCTACTAGCACAGATACGCAGTATTTT. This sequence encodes CASSSGTSTSTDTQYF.

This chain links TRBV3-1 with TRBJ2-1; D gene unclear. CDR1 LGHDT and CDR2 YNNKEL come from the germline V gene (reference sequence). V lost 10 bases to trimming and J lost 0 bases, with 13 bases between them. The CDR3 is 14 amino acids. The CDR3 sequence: CATRGGRSYNEQFF. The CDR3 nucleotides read TGTGCCACTAGAGGTGGACGCTCCTACAATGAGCAGTTCTTC.

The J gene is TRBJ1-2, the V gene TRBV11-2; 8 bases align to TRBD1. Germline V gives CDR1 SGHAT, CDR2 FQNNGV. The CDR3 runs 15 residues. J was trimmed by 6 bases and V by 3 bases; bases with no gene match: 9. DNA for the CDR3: TGTGCCAGCAGCTTCCTCAGGGGGCGCAGGAATGGCTACACCTTC. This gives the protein CASSFLRGRRNGYTF.

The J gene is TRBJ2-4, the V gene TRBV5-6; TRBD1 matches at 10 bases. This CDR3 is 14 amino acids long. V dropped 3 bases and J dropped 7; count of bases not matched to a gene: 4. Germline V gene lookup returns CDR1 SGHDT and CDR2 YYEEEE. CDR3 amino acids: CASSYGTGENIQYF. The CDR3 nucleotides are TGTGCCAGCAGCTATGGGACAGGGGAGAACATTCAGTACTTC.

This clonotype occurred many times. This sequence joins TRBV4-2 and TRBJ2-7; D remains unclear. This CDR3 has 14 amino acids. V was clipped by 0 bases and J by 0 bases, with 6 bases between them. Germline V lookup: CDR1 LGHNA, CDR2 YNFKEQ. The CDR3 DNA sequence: TGTGCCAGCAGCCAAGATCCCCGCTCCTACGAGCAGTACTTC. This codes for CASSQDPRSYEQYF.

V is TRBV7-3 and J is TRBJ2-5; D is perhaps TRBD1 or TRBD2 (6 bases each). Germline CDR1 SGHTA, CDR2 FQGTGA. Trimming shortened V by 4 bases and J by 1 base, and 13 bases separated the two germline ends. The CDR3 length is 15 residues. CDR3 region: CASSYNGGGQETQYF. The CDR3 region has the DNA TGTGCCAGCAGCTACAATGGAGGGGGCCAAGAGACCCAGTACTTC.